These 5 T cell receptor beta chains were sequenced from one sample in a study of control samples from healthy donors and cancer patients. The table came from immunoSEQ multiplex PCR; TCRdb's copy has only in-frame clones and leaves some out. The sample contains some 70,000 clones, 65% to 85% of which appear only once. The source material was blood. Receptors were obtained from a man aged 60 to 75 in good health.

The chain combines TRBV7-8 with TRBJ1-6; TRBD1 might be the D (5 bases). This CDR3 has 19 amino acids. Germline CDR1 reads SGHVS; CDR2 reads FQNEAQ. V dropped 5 bases and J dropped 0 bases, with 20 bases sitting between them. CDR3 DNA: TGTGCCAGCAGCGCCGATCCCGGGACTCTTCGCTCCTATAATTCACCCCTCCACTTT. Translating gives CASSADPGTLRSYNSPLHF.

V gene TRBV5-1 combines with J gene TRBJ2-7; D unclear. Deletions cut 4 bases from V and 2 bases from J, with 13 bases between. The germline CDR1 and CDR2 sequences are SGHRS and YFSETQ. The CDR3 has 14 amino acids. The CDR3 bases are TGCGCCAGCAGCCCTGGTGGGGTGACCTACGAGCAGTACTTC. Amino acid sequence: CASSPGGVTYEQYF.

V gene TRBV7-9 combines with J gene TRBJ2-2; perhaps TRBD2 as D (6 bases). Trimming removed 5 bases from V and 5 bases from J, with 15 bases in between. The CDR3 spans 15 residues. Germline V gene sequence: CDR1 SEHNR, CDR2 FQNEAQ (reference sequence). CDR3 amino acids: CASSRDFGVTGELFF. In nucleotides, the CDR3 is TGTGCCAGCAGCCGGGACTTCGGTGTGACCGGGGAGCTGTTTTTT. The full variable domain, rest sourced from reference TRBV7-9 and TRBJ2-2, is DTGVSQNPRHKITKRGQNVTFRCDPISEHNRLYWYRQTLGQGPEFLTYFQNEAQLEKSRLLSDRFSAERPKGSFSTLEIQRTEQGDSAMYLCASSRDFGVTGELFFGEGSRLTVL.

The chain is built from TRBV30 and TRBJ1-1, with D possibly being TRBD1 (5 bases). V lost 4 bases, J lost 1 base, and 10 bases lay in between. This CDR3 comprises 13 residues. Germline V gene lookup returns CDR1 GTSNPN and CDR2 SVGIG (reference sequence). CDR3 in DNA: TGTGCCTGGAAGATGGACACGAACACTGAAGCTTTCTTT. Protein: CAWKMDTNTEAFF.

The J gene is TRBJ1-5, the V gene TRBV6-5; D is unresolved. The germline V gene has CDR1 MNHEY and CDR2 SVGAGI. With 8 bases removed from V and 6 bases from J, the gap between germline ends came to 17 bases. CDR3 length equals 14 residues. Written as DNA, the CDR3 is TGTGCCAGCCACCCGGCAGGAGAAGGTCAGCCCCAGCATTTT. Residues: CASHPAGEGQPQHF.